These 8 T cell receptor beta chains originate from one sample sequenced in a study of T cells after somatic rescue of genetic block. Sequencing used immunoSEQ multiplex PCR; TCRdb keeps in-frame clones, though not all of them. The table includes 100,000 to 120,000 clones, around 90% detected once. Sequenced: peripheral blood mononuclear cells (PBMCs). The receptors stem from a woman aged 18-29 years.

The chain recombines TRBV5-6 with TRBJ2-2; D is uncertain. Per the germline V gene, CDR1 is SGHDT and CDR2 is YYEEEE. V lost 0 bases to trimming and J lost 4 bases, with 7 bases between them. The CDR3 contains 14 residues. The CDR3 here is CASSLADATGELFF. The CDR3 nucleotides are TGTGCCAGCAGCTTGGCCGATGCCACCGGGGAGCTGTTTTTT.

This chain uses TRBV5-1 with TRBJ1-1; perhaps TRBD1 as D (6 bases). Between the trimmed V and J ends, which lost 4 bases and 11 bases, there was a span of 21 bases. The CDR3 totals 14 residues. Germline V gives CDR1 SGHRS, CDR2 YFSETQ. The CDR3 protein is CASSLNGERGEAFF. The DNA of the CDR3 is TGCGCCAGCAGCCTAAATGGGGAGAGGGGGGAGGCTTTCTTT. Full variable domain (rest looked up from reference TRBV5-1 and TRBJ1-1): KAGVTQTPRYLIKTRGQQVTLSCSPISGHRSVSWYQQTPGQGLQFLFEYFSETQRNKGNFPGRFSGRQFSNSRSEMNVSTLELGDSALYLCASSLNGERGEAFFGQGTRLTVV.

The chain employs TRBV9 and TRBJ1-4; D unresolved. The CDR3 totals 15 residues. Germline lookup yields CDR1 SGDLS and CDR2 YYNGEE. Trimming stripped 0 bases from V and 8 bases from J, with 14 bases between. The DNA for the CDR3 is TGTGCCAGCAGCGTAGGGTTAGGTGTTCAGGAAAAACTGTTTTTT. This gives the protein CASSVGLGVQEKLFF. The entire variable domain, with the rest obtained from reference TRBV9 and TRBJ1-4, is as follows: DSGVTQTPKHLITATGQRVTLRCSPRSGDLSVYWYQQSLDQGLQFLIQYYNGEERAKGNILERFSAQQFPDLHSELNLSSLELGDSALYFCASSVGLGVQEKLFFGSGTQLSVL.

The chain employs TRBV4-2 and TRBJ2-1; the D gene is possibly TRBD2 (5 bases). This CDR3 region has 16 residues. The V and J ends lost 1 base and 2 bases respectively, with 12 bases between them. Germline CDR1 and CDR2: LGHNA and YNFKEQ. CDR3 bases: TGTGCCAGCAGCCAAGTTCGACTAATCGCCTACAATGAGCAGTTCTTC. Protein: CASSQVRLIAYNEQFF.

This chain connects TRBV15 to TRBJ2-7; 7 bases line up with TRBD2. The CDR3 has 11 amino acids. Germline CDR1 LNHNV, CDR2 YYDKDF (reference sequence). After removal of 10 bases from V and 2 bases from J, the junction contained 2 bases not matched to a gene. The CDR3 is CAIGGTYEQYF. The CDR3 nucleotides are TGTGCCATCGGGGGGACCTACGAGCAGTACTTC.

V is TRBV19 and J is TRBJ2-1; TRBD2 aligns across 13 bases. This CDR3 spans 15 amino acids. Germline V lookup: CDR1 LNHDA, CDR2 SQIVND (reference sequence). Trimming removed 5 bases from V and 4 bases from J; junction bases left unmatched: 2. CDR3 bases: TGTGCCAGTAGTTTGACTAGCGGGGGGTACAATGAGCAGTTCTTC. Its protein product is CASSLTSGGYNEQFF.

This chain connects TRBV19 to TRBJ1-2; D is perhaps TRBD1 (5 bases). Trimming removed 6 bases at V and 5 bases at J, with 7 bases between. The germline V gene has CDR1 LNHDA and CDR2 SQIVND (reference sequence). The CDR3 has 11 amino acids. The CDR3 DNA is TGTGCCAGTAGGACAGCGTATGGCTACACCTTC. This translates into CASRTAYGYTF.

This CDR3 reads CASSLYGTGATGELFF. The CDR3 coding sequence is TGTGCCAGCAGCTTATATGGGACAGGGGCCACCGGGGAGCTGTTTTTT. The chain joins TRBV11-1 to TRBJ2-2, with 10 bases aligning to TRBD1. Trimming cost V 2 bases and J 4 bases; bases outside gene matches: 4. CDR3 length equals 16 residues. Germline-derived CDR1 and CDR2 are SGHAT and FQDESV (reference sequence).